Below, 14 T cell receptor beta chains from the same sample are listed, as sequenced in a study of shared T cell receptors in the human thymus. TCRdb's copy holds only in-frame clones and misses some; the assay was immunoSEQ multiplex PCR. The sample lists about 660,000 clones, approximately 87% occurring once. The same specimen was also included in a second study, on human thymus T cells.

Specimen: thymocytes. Source of these receptors: a boy in the first two years of life with a congenital heart defect.

The genes are TRBV19 and TRBJ2-7, with a possible D match to TRBD2 (5 bases). CDR1 LNHDA and CDR2 SQIVND come from the germline V gene (reference sequence). This CDR3 comprises 15 residues. The V end was cut by 5 bases, the J end by 1 base, with 15 bases between. The CDR3, as DNA: TGTGCCAGTAGTCCGGGAACAAGCGAGTCCTACGAGCAGTACTTC. Protein: CASSPGTSESYEQYF.

The chain carries TRBV5-1 and TRBJ2-5; TRBD1 is a possible D gene (6 bases). Between the trimmed V and J ends, which lost 2 bases and 11 bases, there was a span of 25 bases. The CDR3 has 16 residues. Germline loops: CDR1 SGHRS, CDR2 YFSETQ. CDR3 nucleotides: TGCGCCAGCAGCTTACAGGGCAGGGGAGTTGTGGGAGAGCAGTACTTC. This gives the protein CASSLQGRGVVGEQYF.

The chain couples TRBV29-1 to TRBJ2-3; TRBD2 might be the D (5 bases). With 2 bases removed from V and 0 bases from J, the gap between germline ends came to 9 bases. This CDR3 is 14 amino acids long. Germline V gives CDR1 SQVTM, CDR2 ANQGSEA. The CDR3 spells CSVEFSGSTDTQYF. The DNA for the CDR3 is TGCAGCGTTGAATTTTCGGGGAGCACAGATACGCAGTATTTT.

The genes are TRBV5-4 and TRBJ2-5, with 7 positions matching TRBD2. This CDR3 comprises 14 residues. V gave up 2 bases and J gave up 4 bases; unmatched junction bases: 5. Looked up from germline, CDR1 is SGHNT and CDR2 is YYREEE (reference sequence). In DNA form, the CDR3 reads TGTGCCAGCAGCTTCGGACTAGATCGAGAGACCCAGTACTTC. Translated: CASSFGLDRETQYF.

The V and J genes are TRBV11-2 and TRBJ1-5; D is perhaps TRBD1 (5 bases). V was clipped by 0 bases and J by 6 bases, with 9 bases between them. Germline loops: CDR1 SGHAT, CDR2 FQNNGV. This CDR3 region has 14 residues. Here the CDR3 reads CASSLDAGFQPQHF. The DNA for the CDR3 is TGTGCCAGCAGCTTAGATGCAGGGTTTCAGCCCCAGCATTTT.

The V call is TRBV11-3, the J call TRBJ1-1, with 10 bases aligning to TRBD1. This CDR3 region has 15 residues. Looked up from germline, CDR1 is SGHNT and CDR2 is YENEEA. J gave up 1 base and V 5 bases, and 4 bases lay outside the gene matches. The CDR3 is CASSRRTGGNTEAFF. The CDR3 bases are TGTGCCAGCAGCCGTCGGACAGGGGGGAACACTGAAGCTTTCTTT.

This clone was seen more than once but under ten times. V gene TRBV5-1 combines with J gene TRBJ2-1, with TRBD2 identical over 10 bases. The germline CDR1 and CDR2 sequences are SGHRS and YFSETQ. V shed 2 bases, J shed 4 bases, and the junction held 6 bases outside the gene matches. The CDR3 spans 16 residues. The chain's CDR3 is CASSLAGGPGYNEQFF. The CDR3 bases are TGCGCCAGCAGCTTAGCGGGAGGGCCGGGTTACAATGAGCAGTTCTTC.

The rearrangement joins TRBV9 to TRBJ2-5; possible D gene TRBD2, 5 bases. The length of the CDR3 is 16 residues. V was cut by 0 bases and J by 1 base, with 13 bases left in between. CDR1 and CDR2 from the germline V gene are SGDLS and YYNGEE. The CDR3 DNA sequence: TGTGCCAGCAGCGTAGGATCTAGAGGGCCCCAAGAGACCCAGTACTTC. It specifies CASSVGSRGPQETQYF.

The chain links TRBV27 to TRBJ2-1, with 7 nucleotides matching TRBD1. CDR3 length equals 16 residues. Looked up from germline, CDR1 is MNHEY and CDR2 is SMNVEV (reference sequence). V was clipped by 7 bases and J by 5 bases; unmatched bases: 14. The CDR3 nucleotides are TGTGCCAGCACCTTGAAGGGCGACAGGGTCCACAATGAGCAGTTCTTC. It encodes CASTLKGDRVHNEQFF.

V is TRBV5-1 and J is TRBJ2-1; 9 bases line up with TRBD2. Germline V gene lookup returns CDR1 SGHRS and CDR2 YFSETQ. V lost 4 bases to trimming and J lost 4 bases; unmatched junction nucleotides: 15. The CDR3 is made up of 18 amino acids. The CDR3: CASSQIAEPGLAYNEQFF. In nucleotides, the CDR3 is TGCGCCAGCAGCCAGATCGCAGAACCGGGACTAGCTTACAATGAGCAGTTCTTC.

J is TRBJ2-5 and V is TRBV18; D might be TRBD1 (6 bases). The ends were cut back, 6 bases at V and 2 bases at J, with 10 bases in the middle. This CDR3 is 13 amino acids long. In germline, CDR1 is KGHSH, CDR2 LQKENI. CDR3 loop: CASSNGQQETQYF. In DNA, the CDR3 is TGTGCCAGCTCCAACGGACAGCAAGAGACCCAGTACTTC.

J is TRBJ1-4 and V is TRBV30; D is uncertain. The CDR3 loop spans 15 amino acids. Trimming removed 0 bases at V and 0 bases at J, with 8 bases between. Germline CDR1 GTSNPN, CDR2 SVGIG (reference sequence). The CDR3, as DNA: TGTGCCTGGAGTGTCGGGGTTGCAACTAATGAAAAACTGTTTTTT. Translation: CAWSVGVATNEKLFF.

The chain uses TRBV27 and TRBJ1-1; 9 bases map to TRBD1. CDR1 and CDR2 (germline): MNHEY, SMNVEV (reference sequence). V trimming: 6 bases; J trimming: 4 bases; junction bases outside the gene matches: 6. The CDR3 totals 14 residues. CDR3 nucleotide sequence: TGTGCCAGCAGCTCCCCGACAGGGGGCACTGAAGCTTTCTTT. This gives the protein CASSSPTGGTEAFF.

The chain links TRBV27 to TRBJ1-5; TRBD1 agrees at 9 bases. The CDR3 is 14 residues long. V lost 9 bases to trimming and J lost 2 bases; unmatched junction nucleotides: 5. The germline CDR1 and CDR2 sequences are MNHEY and SMNVEV (reference sequence). In nucleotides, the CDR3 is TGTGCCAGAAAGGACAGGGGTGGCAATCAGCCCCAGCATTTT. The encoded protein is CARKDRGGNQPQHF.